The 15 T cell receptor beta chains below were found in one sample sequenced in a study of T cells in Graves' hyperthyroidism and ophthalmopathy. RNA transcripts served as the template for amplifying TCR beta CDR3 regions. Carried out on the TCR CDR3, a first-round RT-PCR used the HTBI primer set. MiXCR, run by TCRdb on the multiplex PCR reads, gives a single entry per CDR3 protein. The sample includes approximately 300,000 distinct CDR3 sequences, around 15% of them seen just once. The sample taken for sequencing was blood. These receptors came from an older woman with Graves' ophthalmopathy.

V usage is TRBV5-5 and J usage is TRBJ1-5; TRBD1 might be the D (5 bases). The CDR3 has 15 residues. CDR1 SGHKS and CDR2 YYEKEE come from the germline V gene (reference sequence). The V end was cut by 0 bases, the J end by 6 bases, with 13 bases between. In DNA form, the CDR3 reads TGTGCCAGCAGCTTGGGGTCGGGGGGAAGTCAGCCCCAGCATTTT. This encodes CASSLGSGGSQPQHF.

At least ten counts were recorded for this clonotype. The chain carries TRBV6-2 or TRBV6-3 and TRBJ2-1; 14 bases map to TRBD2. The V segment lost 2 bases and the J segment 7 bases; nucleotides outside the gene matches: 4. The CDR3 totals 16 residues. Germline lookup yields CDR1 MNHEY and CDR2 SVGEGT. CDR3 nucleotide sequence: TGTGCCAGCAGTTACCTCGGACTAGCGGGGGGAAATGAGCAGTTCTTC. Residues: CASSYLGLAGGNEQFF.

Note on this clonotype: Being one base from a much bigger clone, this may be a read error. The rearrangement links TRBV6-2 or TRBV6-3 to TRBJ1-6; D perhaps matches TRBD1 (5 bases). Germline V gene data show CDR1 as MNHEY and CDR2 as SVGEGT. CDR3 size: 15 residues. Trimming cost V 5 bases and J 5 bases, with 13 bases left between them. The CDR3 region has the DNA TGTGCCAGCAGTAGGAACAGGACGAATAATTCACCCCTCCACTTT. Protein: CASSRNRTNNSPLHF.

This clonotype was detected many times. The J gene is TRBJ1-1, the V gene TRBV5-1, with 9 bases that match TRBD1. Germline V gene lookup returns CDR1 SGHRS and CDR2 YFSETQ. V was clipped by 6 bases and J by 5 bases; unmatched bases: 8. The CDR3 runs to 14 residues. The CDR3 here is CASKAVQGATEAFF. In nucleotides, the CDR3 is TGCGCCAGCAAGGCTGTACAGGGGGCGACTGAAGCTTTCTTT. Filled out from reference TRBV5-1 and TRBJ1-1, the complete variable domain reads KAGVTQTPRYLIKTRGQQVTLSCSPISGHRSVSWYQQTPGQGLQFLFEYFSETQRNKGNFPGRFSGRQFSNSRSEMNVSTLELGDSALYLCASKAVQGATEAFFGQGTRLTVV.

This clonotype came up many times. The rearrangement uses TRBV5-5 and TRBJ2-7; D unclear. The V and J ends lost 2 bases and 0 bases respectively, with 15 bases between them. This CDR3 has 16 amino acids. Germline CDR1 and CDR2: SGHKS and YYEKEE (reference sequence). CDR3 nucleotides: TGTGCCAGCAGCTTAATGGAGCCAGTACTCTCCTACGAGCAGTACTTC. This translates into CASSLMEPVLSYEQYF.

This clonotype was counted many times. The rearrangement joins TRBV6-2 or TRBV6-3 to TRBJ2-1; the D gene is possibly TRBD2 (6 bases). The germline V and J ends were trimmed by 5 bases and 7 bases, with 21 bases remaining between them. The CDR3 extends over 16 amino acids. CDR1 is MNHEY, CDR2 SVGEGT, per germline. Here the CDR3 DNA reads TGTGCCAGCAGTCCCCTGCGGGACCTGGAATTGAATGAGCAGTTCTTC. Residues: CASSPLRDLELNEQFF.

The chain recombines TRBV19 with TRBJ2-1; 10 nucleotides line up with TRBD2. CDR1 and CDR2 from the germline V gene are LNHDA and SQIVND (reference sequence). V lost 2 bases and J lost 3; bases outside the gene matches: 10. There are 18 residues in the CDR3. CDR3 sequence reads: CASSIRLAGLRDYNEQFF. For the CDR3, the DNA is TGTGCCAGTAGTATACGACTAGCGGGCCTCAGGGACTACAATGAGCAGTTCTTC.

This clonotype was seen many times. This CDR3 is CASSGTSGANEQFF. In nucleotides, the CDR3 is TGTGCCAGCAGTGGGACTAGCGGGGCGAATGAGCAGTTCTTC. The V call is TRBV2, the J call TRBJ2-1, with 12 bases fitting TRBD2. Germline lookup yields CDR1 SNHLY and CDR2 FYNNEI. V lost 4 bases and J lost 7; bases outside the gene matches: 2. The CDR3 runs 14 residues.

This clonotype has at least ten counts. In nucleotides, the CDR3 is TGTGCCAGCAGCTTAGCTCAGGGGGTAATAAATGAGCAGTTCTTC. It encodes CASSLAQGVINEQFF. The chain has TRBV7-2 and TRBJ2-1; 7 bases map to TRBD1. This CDR3 contains 15 residues. The junction had 6 bases not matched to a gene; V was cut back by 0 bases and J by 7 bases. CDR1 SGHTA and CDR2 FQGNSA come from the germline V gene.

Many counts were recorded for this clonotype. The V and J genes are TRBV20-1 and TRBJ2-1; weak D call: TRBD2 (7 bases). The V and J ends lost 0 bases and 9 bases respectively, with 15 bases between them. CDR1 is DFQATT and CDR2 is SNEGSKA in the germline V gene (reference sequence). There are 14 residues in the CDR3. The CDR3 DNA reads TGCAGTGCTAGAGATCCCCTAGGGGGGGGTGAGCAGTTCTTC. Residues: CSARDPLGGGEQFF.

This clonotype was observed a few times. This rearrangement joins TRBV19 to TRBJ2-5, with TRBD2 matching 11 bases. This CDR3 is built from 21 residues. CDR1 is LNHDA, CDR2 SQIVND, per germline (reference sequence). Unmatched junction bases numbered 23, after V lost 3 bases and J lost 5 bases. The CDR3: CASSIRPPSSARLAGYETQYF. CDR3 DNA: TGTGCCAGTAGTATCAGGCCCCCCAGCAGCGCCAGACTAGCGGGATATGAGACCCAGTACTTC.

This clonotype was counted many times. The J gene is TRBJ1-4, the V gene TRBV24-1, with unresolved D. V shed 4 bases and J shed 0 bases, with 8 bases lying between them. Germline V gene data show CDR1 as KGHDR and CDR2 as SFDVKD. This CDR3 spans 15 amino acids. In DNA, the CDR3 is TGTGCCACCAGTGACCCAAGTGCAACTAATGAAAAACTGTTTTTT. It is translated as CATSDPSATNEKLFF.

This clonotype has more than one count but fewer than ten. V is TRBV12-3 or TRBV12-4 and J is TRBJ1-5; 7 nucleotides line up with TRBD1. The CDR3 spans 16 residues. Trimming took 6 bases from V and 9 from J; bases not matched to a gene: 17. The CDR3 protein is CASSWTGGALLGPQHF. The CDR3 DNA sequence: TGTGCCAGCAGCTGGACAGGAGGGGCCCTGCTGGGGCCCCAGCATTTT.

This chain uses TRBV5-5 with TRBJ1-1, with D unclear. V lost 0 bases and J lost 4, with 10 bases in between. The germline CDR1 and CDR2 sequences are SGHKS and YYEKEE (reference sequence). CDR3 length: 14 amino acids. CDR3 region: CASSLAPVSTEAFF. The CDR3 DNA sequence: TGTGCCAGCAGCTTGGCACCGGTAAGCACTGAAGCTTTCTTT.

The CDR3 protein is CSAAGQWGFEAFF. The CDR3 nucleotides are TGCAGTGCAGCGGGCCAGTGGGGTTTTGAAGCTTTCTTT. The chain combines TRBV20-1 with TRBJ1-1; the D is unclear. Germline V CDR1 and CDR2: DFQATT, SNEGSKA (reference sequence). CDR3 length: 13 residues. Trimming pared 6 bases from V and 7 bases from J, leaving 18 bases between.